This TCR beta chain comes out of a study of T-cell reconstitution after alpha-beta-depleted transplantation in children. Regarding the study as a whole: Newly produced T cells mostly provided counts and TCRbeta diversity after one year, as hyperexpanded clones declined. Several hundred rapidly expanded clones from non-depleted graft cells reportedly supplied alpha-beta T cells about two months post-transplant. There were some patients whose high TCRbeta diversity at day 60 came from surviving recipient T cells and thymic progenitors.

This clonotype was seen many times. Antigen unknown. Unique molecular identifiers tagged the TCRbeta library. TCRdb ran MiXCR on the PCR reads and lists one entry per CDR3 protein. Counted here are roughly 180,000 distinct CDR3 sequences, roughly 10% occurring once; the ten biggest clones make up approximately 13%. The source was PBMCs, collected before TCRalphabeta/CD19-depleted stem cell transplant. The clonotype originates from a boy between 2 and 10 years old with acute myeloid leukemia, due to receive a stem cell transplant.

Written as DNA, the CDR3 is TGCAGTGCTAGACCGACAGGGGGTTTCTCCGGCGAGCAGTACTTC. Its translation: CSARPTGGFSGEQYF. V is TRBV20-1 and J is TRBJ2-7; 9 positions agree with TRBD1. CDR1 is DFQATT, CDR2 SNEGSKA, per germline (reference sequence). This CDR3 region has 15 residues. Losses at the gene ends were 2 bases for V and 6 bases for J; bases not matched to a gene: 11.